This TCR beta chain originates from a study of T cells after yellow fever vaccination. The ends were cut back, 3 bases at V and 5 bases at J, with 20 bases in the middle. This CDR3 spans 15 amino acids. CDR1 DFQATT and CDR2 SNEGSKA come from the germline V gene (reference sequence). TCRdb re-called the 5' RACE reads through MiXCR, storing one row per CDR3 protein. The sample records around 530,000 distinct CDR3 sequences, 17% being singletons. V usage is TRBV20-1 and J usage is TRBJ2-7; D perhaps matches TRBD2 (7 bases). The starting material was PBMCs, obtained 5 days after the first yellow fever vaccination. The clonotype comes from a man aged 18 to 35 who received the YFV17D yellow fever vaccine. CDR3 bases: TGCAGTGCTAGTGGGGGGGGCAGGGGAGCCCACGAGCAGTACTTC. Protein: CSASGGGRGAHEQYF.